Listed below are T cell receptor beta chains from one sample, sequenced in a study of blood T cells in healthy people across ages. MiXCR, run by TCRdb on the 5' RACE reads, gives a single entry per CDR3 protein. The sample lists around 1,000,000 distinct CDR3 sequences, approximately 25% occurring once. The same sample was also used in a study of T cells of mothers and their children.

Sequencing was carried out using blood. Receptors originate from a girl aged 2-9 years in good health. Each CDR3 is given with its conserved first and last residue. A D gene is named only where the DNA matches it firmly. The size entry is marked missing in some rows and otherwise reads once, few, many or a size class.

j_call	clone_size	v_call	d_call	cdr3_nt	cdr3_aa
TRBJ2-7	-	TRBV5-1	TRBD1	TGCGCCAGCAGCTTATACTCCGGGACAGGGTTTAACGAGCAGTACTTC	CASSLYSGTGFNEQYF
TRBJ2-1	-	TRBV7-9	TRBD2	TGTGCCAGCAGCTCGAGGGGGACTAGTGCGTCTATCTCCTACAATGAGCAGTTCTTC	CASSSRGTSASISYNEQFF
TRBJ1-2	few	TRBV7-3	-	TGTGCCAGCAGCCAATTCCTCAACCTTGCTAACTATGGCTACACCTTC	CASSQFLNLANYGYTF
TRBJ1-1	-	TRBV12-3/TRBV12-4	-	TGTGCCAGCAGTCCCGGACAGTACAACACTGTAGCTTTCTTT	CASSPGQYNTVAFF
TRBJ2-2	few	TRBV12-3/TRBV12-4	-	TGTGCCAGCAGTCTAGTCTGGGGCGGGGAGCTGTTTTTT	CASSLVWGGELFF
TRBJ2-7	-	TRBV27	-	TGTGCCAGCAGGCCCCTGGGGGTGGCCTACGAGCAGTACTTC	CASRPLGVAYEQYF
TRBJ2-1	-	TRBV4-3	-	TGCGCCAGCAGCGCAGGGGTGATGGGATGGAATGAGCAGTTCTTC	CASSAGVMGWNEQFF
TRBJ2-2	-	TRBV7-3	-	TGTGCCAGCAGCTTTGACCGATACACCGGGGAGCTGTTTTTT	CASSFDRYTGELFF
TRBJ2-1	few	TRBV10-3	TRBD2	TGTGCCATCAGTGGACTAGCGGGAGAGCAAGAGCAGTTCTTC	CAISGLAGEQEQFF
TRBJ2-5	many	TRBV20-1	TRBD2	TGCAGTGCTCAACTAGCGGGAGTGGAGACCCAGTACTTC	CSAQLAGVETQYF
TRBJ2-2	few	TRBV24-1	-	TGTGCCACCGGGCGGGGCACCGGGGAGCTGTTTTTT	CATGRGTGELFF
TRBJ2-1	many	TRBV2	TRBD2	TGTGCCAGTATAGCGGGGCAGACCTACAATGAGCAGTTCTTC	CASIAGQTYNEQFF
TRBJ2-3	-	TRBV2	-	TGTGCCAGCAGTGAATGGGACGTGAGAGGCGGCAATACGCAGTATTTT	CASSEWDVRGGNTQYF
TRBJ2-7	-	TRBV9	-	TGTGCCAGCAGCGTAGGCGGAGGGAAATTCTACGAGCAGTACTTC	CASSVGGGKFYEQYF
TRBJ2-7	-	TRBV5-6	-	TGTGCCAGCAGCATCCGGGACACATTCTACGAGCAGTACTTC	CASSIRDTFYEQYF
TRBJ2-3	few	TRBV20-1	TRBD2	TGCAGTGCTAGGACTAGCGACGGCACAGATACGCAGTATTTT	CSARTSDGTDTQYF
TRBJ2-6	few	TRBV19	-	TGTGCCAGCCGGGATGTAGACTCTGGGGCCAACGTCCTGACTTTC	CASRDVDSGANVLTF
TRBJ2-2	few	TRBV4-2	-	TGTGCCAGCAGCCAAGCGACAGCGAACACCGGGGAGCTGTTTTTT	CASSQATANTGELFF
TRBJ1-1	few	TRBV4-1	-	TGCGCCAGCAGCCCCTGGGCGGGGAACACTGAAGCTTTCTTT	CASSPWAGNTEAFF
TRBJ2-1	-	TRBV7-3	-	TGTGCCAGCAGCTCGGGCAGGATTTTCAACAATGAGCAGTTCTTC	CASSSGRIFNNEQFF
TRBJ2-2	-	TRBV6-5	TRBD2	TGTGCCAGCAGTAGGGAGGGCGGGGAGCTGTTTTTT	CASSREGGELFF
TRBJ2-5	-	TRBV15	-	TGTGCCACCAGCAGAGATGGTCAAGAGACCCAGTACTTC	CATSRDGQETQYF
TRBJ1-5	few	TRBV3-1	TRBD1	TGTGCCAGCAGCCAACAGACAGGGTCCAATCAGCCCCAGCATTTT	CASSQQTGSNQPQHF
TRBJ2-1	-	TRBV5-1	TRBD2	TGCGCCAGCAGCTTGCCCCTAGCGGGACCCAACAATGAGCAGTTCTTC	CASSLPLAGPNNEQFF
TRBJ2-1	-	TRBV20-1	TRBD2	TGCAGCGCTACCCCGACTAGCTCGACTTACAATGAGCAGTTCTTC	CSATPTSSTYNEQFF
TRBJ2-6	few	TRBV13	-	TGTGCCAGCAGCAACGGGGGAGCTGGGGCCAACGTCCTGACTTTC	CASSNGGAGANVLTF
TRBJ2-6	-	TRBV2	TRBD1	TGTGCCTCGTTAGTAGGACAGGGACGCTCTGGGGCCAACGTCCTGACTTTC	CASLVGQGRSGANVLTF
TRBJ2-1	-	TRBV6-5	TRBD1	TGTGCCAGCAGCCAACCGGGACAGGGTGATGAGCAGTTCTTC	CASSQPGQGDEQFF
TRBJ2-5	few	TRBV29-1	-	TGCAGCGTCACACACTTCCAAGAGACCCAGTACTTC	CSVTHFQETQYF
TRBJ2-5	-	TRBV7-2	-	TGTGCCAGCAGCTTCAACCCCCAAGAGACCCAGTACTTC	CASSFNPQETQYF
TRBJ1-1	few	TRBV5-1	-	TGCGCCAGCAGCTTGGGTCAGGGATCGAACACTGAAGCTTTCTTT	CASSLGQGSNTEAFF
TRBJ2-7	-	TRBV6-2/TRBV6-3	TRBD2	TGTGCCAGCACCAAGCGGGGGGGTTCCTACGAGCAGTACTTC	CASTKRGGSYEQYF
TRBJ2-5	-	TRBV20-1	-	TGCAGTGCTAGGGACGCGCGGATGGGGGAGGAGACCCAGTACTTC	CSARDARMGEETQYF
TRBJ2-2	-	TRBV6-5	TRBD2	TGTGCCAGCAGTTACGGAATTTGGGCGGGAGGACCGAACACCGGGGAGCTGTTTTTT	CASSYGIWAGGPNTGELFF
TRBJ1-4	-	TRBV29-1	TRBD1	TGCAGCGCTCGACAGGGAAAGGAGGAAAAACTGTTTTTT	CSARQGKEEKLFF
TRBJ2-5	-	TRBV20-1	TRBD2	TGCAGTGCTAGAGAGGCGGGAGCGATTCAAGAGACCCAGTACTTC	CSAREAGAIQETQYF
TRBJ2-7	few	TRBV4-3	-	TGCGCCAGCAGCCAAGATAGTGGGCTAGGGAGCGAGCAGTACTTC	CASSQDSGLGSEQYF
TRBJ1-5	-	TRBV7-9	-	TGTGCCAGCAGCCCCCCGGACGGTAGCAATCAGCCCCAGCATTTT	CASSPPDGSNQPQHF
TRBJ2-3	-	TRBV3-1	-	TGTGCCAGCAGCCAGACAGGAACTAGCACAGATACGCAGTATTTT	CASSQTGTSTDTQYF
TRBJ2-7	few	TRBV3-1	-	TGTGCCAGCAGCCAAGATCCCCAAGCACCCTACGAGCAGTACTTC	CASSQDPQAPYEQYF
TRBJ2-1	few	TRBV9	-	TGTGCCAGCAGCGTGGGGGGCGGCGGTATATACAATGAGCAGTTCTTC	CASSVGGGGIYNEQFF
TRBJ2-5	once	TRBV7-6	TRBD2	TGTGCCAGCAGCTTGGGACTAGCGGACTTCGGGGAGACCCAGTACTTC	CASSLGLADFGETQYF
TRBJ2-5	few	TRBV28	-	TGTGCCAGCAGTCCCCGGACAGTTTTCGAGACCCAGTACTTC	CASSPRTVFETQYF
TRBJ1-2	-	TRBV4-3	-	TGCGCCAGCAGCCAAGAACGAGACTTAGGGGGCTACACCTTC	CASSQERDLGGYTF
TRBJ1-2	-	TRBV6-6	-	TGTGCCAGCAGTTCCCCGAGCGGGGCGGAGGATGGCTACACCTTC	CASSSPSGAEDGYTF
TRBJ2-1	-	TRBV6-5	TRBD2	TGTGCCAGCAGTTATGGGACTAGCGGCTACAATGAGCAGTTCTTC	CASSYGTSGYNEQFF
TRBJ2-5	-	TRBV7-3	-	TGTGCCAGCAGCCCGGTGGGAGTAGGGGAGACCCAGTACTTC	CASSPVGVGETQYF
TRBJ2-5	-	TRBV13	-	TGTGCCAGCAGCTTAGCCCCCCATGGGGAGACCCAGTACTTC	CASSLAPHGETQYF
TRBJ2-1	-	TRBV27	-	TGTGCCAGCAGTTTTGGACTCTCCTACAATGAGCAGTTCTTC	CASSFGLSYNEQFF
TRBJ2-2	-	TRBV12-5	-	TGTGCTAGTGGTTTGGATACCCGGGGGCTGTTTTTT	CASGLDTRGLFF
TRBJ2-5	few	TRBV29-1	-	TGCAGCGTTGAAACCCACCAGGGGAGGTTCCAAGAGACCCAGTACTTC	CSVETHQGRFQETQYF
TRBJ2-7	-	TRBV4-1	-	TGCGCCAGCAGCCAAGATGGGCTACTCTACGAGCAGTACTTC	CASSQDGLLYEQYF